Each of the 28 T cell receptor beta chains below was sequenced from the same sample in a study of identical twins. TCRdb analysed the 5' RACE reads with MiXCR anew, one entry per CDR3 protein. The table has 550,000 to 700,000 distinct CDR3 sequences, 9.6% seen once. These data were also filed under a second study, of yellow fever vaccine responses in identical twins.

Input material: PBMCs. All receptors come from a young woman in good health.

This clonotype was found a few times. The chain couples TRBV29-1 to TRBJ2-1; 9 positions match TRBD2. This CDR3 comprises 17 residues. V shed 4 bases, J shed 6 bases, and the junction held 16 bases outside the gene matches. CDR1 and CDR2 from the germline V gene are SQVTM and ANQGSEA. The CDR3: CSVVEVAGVWLGNEQFF. The CDR3 bases are TGCAGCGTTGTTGAAGTAGCGGGAGTCTGGCTTGGCAATGAGCAGTTCTTC.

V usage is TRBV10-1 and J usage is TRBJ1-6, with D perhaps matching TRBD1 (5 bases). Trimming removed 5 bases at V and 10 bases at J, with 9 bases between. This CDR3 contains 12 residues. Germline V gene data show CDR1 as WNHNN and CDR2 as SYGVQD (reference sequence). Written as DNA, the CDR3 is TGCGCCAGCAGTACAAAGGGGTCACCCCTCCACTTT. Translation gives CASSTKGSPLHF.

The chain uses TRBV18 and TRBJ2-1, with 10 bases lining up with TRBD2. V lost 5 bases and J lost 5; bases outside the gene matches: 6. CDR1 is KGHSH and CDR2 is LQKENI in the germline V gene. CDR3 length: 15 residues. The CDR3 DNA sequence: TGTGCCAGCTCAAAAACTAGCGGGACCAACAATGAGCAGTTCTTC. Translation gives CASSKTSGTNNEQFF.

V gene TRBV20-1 combines with J gene TRBJ2-3; D is undetermined. Trimming shortened V by 6 bases and J by 2 bases, and 6 bases separated the two germline ends. The germline V gene has CDR1 DFQATT and CDR2 SNEGSKA (reference sequence). This CDR3 contains 11 residues. CDR3 bases: TGCAGTGCACCCTTCACAGATACGCAGTATTTT. It specifies CSAPFTDTQYF.

The genes are TRBV3-1 and TRBJ2-1; unclear D gene. The CDR3 length is 12 residues. V was pared by 4 bases and J by 6 bases, with 7 bases between. CDR1 LGHDT and CDR2 YNNKEL come from the germline V gene (reference sequence). The CDR3 nucleotides are TGTGCCAGCAGCCCCTACGCCAATGAGCAGTTCTTC. As protein: CASSPYANEQFF.

The chain links TRBV20-1 to TRBJ1-2, with D hard to call. Per germline, CDR1 DFQATT and CDR2 SNEGSKA (reference sequence). There are 13 residues in the CDR3. Trimming removed 0 bases from V and 1 base from J, with 6 bases in between. CDR3 residues: CSARDPVNYGYTF. Written as DNA, the CDR3 is TGCAGTGCTAGAGATCCGGTTAACTATGGCTACACCTTC.

This clonotype was detected only a few times. This chain links TRBV20-1 with TRBJ2-2; D is unresolved. The CDR3 loop spans 14 amino acids. V dropped 5 bases and J dropped 2 bases, with 12 bases sitting between them. Looked up from germline, CDR1 is DFQATT and CDR2 is SNEGSKA (reference sequence). The CDR3 region is CSADGNLNTGELFF. In DNA form, the CDR3 reads TGCAGTGCTGATGGGAACCTAAACACCGGGGAGCTGTTTTTT.

The V call is TRBV6-2 or TRBV6-3, the J call TRBJ2-1, with 10 bases that match TRBD1. The junction had 6 bases not matched to a gene; V was cut back by 5 bases and J by 2 bases. CDR1 and CDR2 (germline): MNHEY, SVGEGT. This CDR3 contains 16 residues. CDR3 in amino acids: CASSPDRGGPYNEQFF. In DNA form, the CDR3 reads TGTGCCAGCAGTCCGGACAGGGGGGGGCCCTACAATGAGCAGTTCTTC.

This clonotype occurred many times. Written as DNA, the CDR3 is TGTGCCAGCAGTTTCCAGGGACAGGGTAATTCACCCCTCCACTTT. This translates into CASSFQGQGNSPLHF. This rearrangement joins TRBV6-5 to TRBJ1-6; 9 bases are a match to TRBD1. CDR3 length: 15 residues. After removal of 4 bases from V and 6 bases from J, the junction contained 4 bases not matched to a gene. Germline CDR1 and CDR2: MNHEY and SVGAGI.

The chain is built from TRBV11-2 and TRBJ2-3; D perhaps matches TRBD1 (6 bases). Trimming pared 5 bases from V and 2 bases from J, leaving 14 bases between. The CDR3 sequence is 15 residues long. The germline gives CDR1 SGHAT, CDR2 FQNNGV. CDR3 nucleotide sequence: TGTGCCAGCAGCCAAAGAGGACAGATCACAGATACGCAGTATTTT. The encoded protein is CASSQRGQITDTQYF.

This chain links TRBV15 with TRBJ2-1, with 7 bases fitting TRBD1. The ends lost 1 base at V and 2 bases at J; junction bases unmatched: 5. This CDR3 spans 16 amino acids. Germline V CDR1 and CDR2: LNHNV, YYDKDF (reference sequence). CDR3 protein: CATSRVGQGAYNEQFF. CDR3 DNA: TGTGCCACCAGCAGAGTGGGGCAGGGGGCCTACAATGAGCAGTTCTTC.

The J gene is TRBJ2-7, the V gene TRBV6-1; D not resolved. CDR1 and CDR2 from the germline V gene are MNHNS and SASEGT. V lost 1 base and J 3 bases, leaving 7 bases between the germline ends. The CDR3 spans 13 residues. As DNA, the CDR3 is TGTGCCAGCAGTGAAGGGACCCTCTACGAGCAGTACTTC. It is translated as CASSEGTLYEQYF.

The chain joins TRBV7-9 to TRBJ2-1; TRBD2 matches at 9 bases. The CDR3 totals 16 residues. Per the germline V gene, CDR1 is SEHNR and CDR2 is FQNEAQ (reference sequence). Losses at the gene ends were 1 base for V and 7 bases for J; bases not matched to a gene: 8. CDR3 loop: CASSLDEASGINEQFF. The CDR3 nucleotides are TGTGCCAGCAGCTTAGACGAGGCTAGCGGGATTAATGAGCAGTTCTTC. Looking up the rest from reference TRBV7-9 and TRBJ2-1 gives the full variable domain: DTGVSQNPRHKITKRGQNVTFRCDPISEHNRLYWYRQTLGQGPEFLTYFQNEAQLEKSRLLSDRFSAERPKGSFSTLEIQRTEQGDSAMYLCASSLDEASGINEQFFGPGTRLTVL.

This clonotype showed up many times. The rearrangement links TRBV6-2 or TRBV6-3 to TRBJ2-2, with D tentatively TRBD1 (5 bases). Trimming stripped 2 bases from V and 7 bases from J, with 11 bases between. From germline, CDR1 is MNHEY and CDR2 SVGEGT. This CDR3 region has 14 residues. CDR3 region: CASSYAGAGGELFF. CDR3 DNA: TGTGCCAGCAGTTACGCTGGGGCAGGCGGGGAGCTGTTTTTT.

The chain is built from TRBV28 and TRBJ2-2; 13 bases are a match to TRBD2. From germline, CDR1 is MDHEN and CDR2 SYDVKM. V was clipped by 7 bases and J by 1 base; unmatched bases: 6. The CDR3 sequence is 17 residues long. CDR3 sequence reads: CASTKGLAGKNTGELFF. The CDR3 DNA is TGTGCCAGCACCAAGGGACTAGCGGGAAAGAACACCGGGGAGCTGTTTTTT.

This clonotype showed up many times. The rearrangement links TRBV4-1 to TRBJ2-3; D remains ambiguous. Per the germline V gene, CDR1 is MGHRA and CDR2 is YSYEKL. Trimming took off 0 bases at V and 1 base at J, with 8 bases between the two ends. The CDR3 is 15 residues long. The CDR3 here is CASSQDDPGTDTQYF. The CDR3 region has the DNA TGCGCCAGCAGCCAAGATGATCCAGGCACAGATACGCAGTATTTT.

This clonotype occurred many times. This chain connects TRBV4-1 to TRBJ2-1; TRBD1 agrees at 7 bases. The germline CDR1 and CDR2 sequences are MGHRA and YSYEKL. The V and J ends lost 4 bases and 11 bases, in that order; junction bases with no gene match: 8. The CDR3 extends over 13 amino acids. The chain's CDR3 is CASSPSLGGQQFF. The CDR3 bases are TGCGCCAGCAGCCCCTCCCTAGGGGGCCAGCAGTTCTTC.

The rearrangement links TRBV27 to TRBJ2-2, with TRBD2 matching 7 bases. Germline V gene data show CDR1 as MNHEY and CDR2 as SMNVEV (reference sequence). Losses at the gene ends were 5 bases for V and 7 bases for J; bases not matched to a gene: 13. The CDR3 loop spans 16 amino acids. CDR3 residues: CASSGRSGTGGGELFF. The CDR3 DNA reads TGTGCCAGCAGTGGGAGGTCCGGGACGGGGGGCGGGGAGCTGTTTTTT.

The chain couples TRBV28 to TRBJ2-1; D perhaps matches TRBD2 (6 bases). The CDR3 extends over 14 amino acids. The ends were cut back, 3 bases at V and 8 bases at J, with 14 bases in the middle. Germline values: CDR1 MDHEN, CDR2 SYDVKM. The CDR3 sequence is CASSFLRGSYEQFF. The CDR3 nucleotides are TGTGCCAGCAGTTTTCTCCGGGGGAGCTATGAGCAGTTCTTC.

This sequence joins TRBV5-1 and TRBJ2-1; the match to TRBD2 covers 11 bases. CDR1 and CDR2 from the germline V gene are SGHRS and YFSETQ. This CDR3 contains 18 residues. Unmatched junction bases numbered 10, after V lost 3 bases and J lost 2 bases. The CDR3 spells CASSSGLASGRPYNEQFF. In DNA form, the CDR3 reads TGCGCCAGCAGCTCCGGCTTGGCTAGCGGGAGGCCCTACAATGAGCAGTTCTTC.

This clonotype was recorded many times. The chain is built from TRBV6-5 and TRBJ2-3, with a weak D call TRBD1 (6 bases). Germline V lookup: CDR1 MNHEY, CDR2 SVGAGI. The germline V and J ends were trimmed by 4 bases and 2 bases, with 16 bases remaining between them. This CDR3 comprises 16 residues. This chain's CDR3 is CASSSNRAAFTDTQYF. The CDR3 bases are TGTGCCAGCAGTTCGAACAGGGCCGCATTCACAGATACGCAGTATTTT.

This clonotype was picked up many times. The chain is built from TRBV6-1 and TRBJ2-2; 13 nucleotides match TRBD2. Germline V gives CDR1 MNHNS, CDR2 SASEGT. Losses at the gene ends were 6 bases for V and 1 base for J; bases not matched to a gene: 8. This CDR3 region has 18 residues. The DNA for the CDR3 is TGTGCCAGCAGCAGCCGTGGACTAGCGGGAGAGAACACCGGGGAGCTGTTTTTT. It yields the protein CASSSRGLAGENTGELFF.

This clonotype was seen at least ten times. The chain uses TRBV12-3 or TRBV12-4 and TRBJ1-5; D call uncertain. The CDR3 is made up of 16 amino acids. The germline V and J ends were trimmed by 2 bases and 1 base, with 12 bases remaining between them. CDR3 sequence (DNA): TGTGCCAGCAGTTTATCGAGACAAAGCAGCAATCAGCCCCAGCATTTT. It encodes CASSLSRQSSNQPQHF.

The chain joins TRBV20-1 to TRBJ2-5; tentative D call: TRBD1 (5 bases). Trimming cost V 6 bases and J 5 bases, with 19 bases left between them. The germline CDR1 and CDR2 sequences are DFQATT and SNEGSKA (reference sequence). The CDR3 consists of 14 residues. The CDR3 DNA reads TGCAGTGCCCTACAGGCCCGAACTGGGGAGACCCAGTACTTC. Its protein product is CSALQARTGETQYF.

This clonotype turned up a few times. The chain combines TRBV29-1 with TRBJ2-5; D uncertain. The CDR3 runs to 13 residues. V shed 3 bases and J shed 0 bases, with 8 bases lying between them. CDR1 and CDR2 from the germline V gene are SQVTM and ANQGSEA. The DNA of the CDR3 is TGCAGCGTTGAGAACCAAAACCAAGAGACCCAGTACTTC. It is translated as CSVENQNQETQYF.

Many counts were recorded for this clonotype. The CDR3 coding sequence is TGTGCCAGCAGCTCGAGCGCGCTAGCGGGAACCTACGAGCAGTACTTC. Amino acids: CASSSSALAGTYEQYF. This chain joins TRBV7-9 and TRBJ2-7, with 9 bases matching TRBD2. Germline V gene data show CDR1 as SEHNR and CDR2 as FQNEAQ (reference sequence). V trimming: 4 bases; J trimming: 2 bases; junction bases outside the gene matches: 9. The CDR3 spans 16 residues.

The chain employs TRBV28 and TRBJ2-2; no clear D. V was shortened by 7 bases and J by 8 bases, with 11 bases between the two germline ends. The germline V gene encodes CDR1 MDHEN and CDR2 SYDVKM. The CDR3 covers 12 residues. CDR3 loop: CASTDGWGELFF. CDR3 DNA: TGTGCCAGCACGGACGGGTGGGGGGAGCTGTTTTTT.

There are many counts of this clonotype. The genes are TRBV5-1 and TRBJ2-4; TRBD1 is a possible D gene (5 bases). Trimming cost V 0 bases and J 8 bases, with 12 bases left between them. This CDR3 contains 14 residues. Germline V gives CDR1 SGHRS, CDR2 YFSETQ. CDR3 sequence reads: CASSLGDKGDIQYF. The CDR3 DNA reads TGCGCCAGCAGCTTGGGTGACAAAGGGGACATTCAGTACTTC.